The rows below give T cell receptor beta chains drawn from one sample of a study of shared clonotypes between healthy human individuals. Libraries were prepared by immunoSEQ multiplex PCR; TCRdb keeps only in-frame clonotypes and omits some of them. The sample contains over a million clones, 65% to 75% of which appear only once. The sequenced material came from memory CD4+ T cells sorted from blood. These receptors came from a man aged 18 to 29 in good health. Both conserved end residues are part of each CDR3. D genes are given only for firm matches. A clone size is listed for some rows: how often the clone was seen (once, few, many), or a class if it is expanded.

cdr3_nt | cdr3_aa | cdr3_length | v_call | d_call | clone_size | j_call
TGTGCCAGCAGCTTACAGGGAATCAACTATGGCTACACCTTC | CASSLQGINYGYTF | 14 | TRBV7-9 | . | . | TRBJ1-2
TGCGCCAGCAGCCTACTCATAGCGGGAGGGTCCTACGAGCAGTACTTC | CASSLLIAGGSYEQYF | 16 | TRBV4-1 | TRBD2 | once | TRBJ2-7
TGTGCCACCAGCACTATAGCGGGAGGATTTGGGGAGACCCAGTACTTC | CATSTIAGGFGETQYF | 16 | TRBV15 | TRBD2 | once | TRBJ2-5
TGTGCCTGGAGTAGGGTCGGGCTCGGGGGAAACACCATATATTTT | CAWSRVGLGGNTIYF | 15 | TRBV30 | . | . | TRBJ1-3
TGTGCCAGCTCACCACCGGGAGGGCAGCTCACCGGGGAGCTGTTTTTT | CASSPPGGQLTGELFF | 16 | TRBV18 | TRBD2 | . | TRBJ2-2
TGTGCCAGCAGTGTAGCCGGAGGCTACACCTTC | CASSVAGGYTF | 11 | TRBV2 | . | once | TRBJ1-2
TGTGCCAGCAGCTTAGGACCGCCTCAAGAGACCCAGTACTTC | CASSLGPPQETQYF | 14 | TRBV5-4 | . | . | TRBJ2-5
TGTGCCAGCAGTTCGCCGGGACAGGGGACCTACGAGCAGTACTTC | CASSSPGQGTYEQYF | 15 | TRBV6-5 | TRBD1 | once | TRBJ2-7
TGTGCCAGCAGAAACCGGGACAGGGCCTACGAGCAGTACTTC | CASRNRDRAYEQYF | 14 | TRBV27 | TRBD1 | . | TRBJ2-7
TGTGCCAGCAGCCCCCAGGGACTAGCGACCTACGAGCAGTACTTC | CASSPQGLATYEQYF | 15 | TRBV9 | TRBD2 | . | TRBJ2-7
TGTGCCAGCAGGGGACTAGCGGGAGAGACCCAGTACTTC | CASRGLAGETQYF | 13 | TRBV2 | TRBD2 | few | TRBJ2-5
TGTGCCAGCAGCATTACCGACATCCCCCAAGAGACCCAGTACTTC | CASSITDIPQETQYF | 15 | TRBV9 | . | once | TRBJ2-5
TGTGCCAGCAACGAGGACGGAACTAGCACAGATACGCAGTATTTT | CASNEDGTSTDTQYF | 15 | TRBV7-9 | . | . | TRBJ2-3
TGTGCCAGCAGATCCCCGGACATTGGGGATACTGAAGCTTTCTTT | CASRSPDIGDTEAFF | 15 | TRBV6-1 | . | . | TRBJ1-1
TGTGCCAGCAGACAGACTAGCAATCAGCCCCAGCATTTT | CASRQTSNQPQHF | 13 | TRBV6-1 | . | . | TRBJ1-5
TGCGCCACCCAGGGGACCCGGGACAGGGGGAACTATGGCTACACCTTC | CATQGTRDRGNYGYTF | 16 | TRBV10-2 | TRBD1 | . | TRBJ1-2
TGTGCCAGCAGCCCAGCCCTAGCGGGAGGGCCCGAGCAGTACTTC | CASSPALAGGPEQYF | 15 | TRBV7-9 | TRBD2 | . | TRBJ2-7
TGTGCCATCAATAAAGGGACAGGGGGATACAATGAGCAGTTCTTC | CAINKGTGGYNEQFF | 15 | TRBV10-3 | TRBD1 | once | TRBJ2-1
TGTGCCTGGAGCGGCCGGGGGGATGAGCAGTTCTTC | CAWSGRGDEQFF | 12 | TRBV30 | TRBD2 | . | TRBJ2-1
TGTGCCAGCAGTGGGACTAGCGGCGCCAGGTCGTACTTC | CASSGTSGARSYF | 13 | TRBV6-5 | TRBD2 | . | TRBJ2-7